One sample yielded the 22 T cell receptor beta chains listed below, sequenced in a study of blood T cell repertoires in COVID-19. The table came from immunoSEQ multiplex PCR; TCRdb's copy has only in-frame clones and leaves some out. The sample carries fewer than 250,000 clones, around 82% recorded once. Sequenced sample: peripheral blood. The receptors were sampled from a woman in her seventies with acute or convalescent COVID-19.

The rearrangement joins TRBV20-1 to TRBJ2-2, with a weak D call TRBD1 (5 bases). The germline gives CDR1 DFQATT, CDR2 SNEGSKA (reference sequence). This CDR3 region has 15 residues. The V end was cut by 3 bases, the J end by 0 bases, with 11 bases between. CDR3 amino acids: CSASYRWSNTGELFF. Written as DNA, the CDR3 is TGCAGTGCTAGTTACAGGTGGTCGAACACCGGGGAGCTGTTTTTT.

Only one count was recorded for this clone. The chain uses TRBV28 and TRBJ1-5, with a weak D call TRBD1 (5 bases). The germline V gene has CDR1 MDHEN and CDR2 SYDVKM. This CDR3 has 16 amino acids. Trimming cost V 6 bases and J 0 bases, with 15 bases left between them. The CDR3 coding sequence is TGTGCCAGCAGCCGCAAAACAGGTCTTAGCAATCAGCCCCAGCATTTT. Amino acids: CASSRKTGLSNQPQHF.

DNA of the CDR3: TGCGCCAGCAGCTTGGGGACAGATAATTCACCCCTCCACTTT. It specifies CASSLGTDNSPLHF. The chain employs TRBV5-1 and TRBJ1-6; D perhaps matches TRBD1 (6 bases). Trimming shortened V by 0 bases and J by 5 bases, and 6 bases separated the two germline ends. Germline V gene data show CDR1 as SGHRS and CDR2 as YFSETQ. The length of the CDR3 is 14 residues.

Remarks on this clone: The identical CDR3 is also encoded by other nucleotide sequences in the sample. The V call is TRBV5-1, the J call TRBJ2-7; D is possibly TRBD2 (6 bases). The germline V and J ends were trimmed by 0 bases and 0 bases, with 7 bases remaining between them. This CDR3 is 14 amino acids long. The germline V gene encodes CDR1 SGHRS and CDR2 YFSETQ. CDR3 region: CASSLAGGSYEQYF. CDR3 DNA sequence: TGCGCCAGCAGCTTGGCCGGGGGCTCCTACGAGCAGTACTTC.

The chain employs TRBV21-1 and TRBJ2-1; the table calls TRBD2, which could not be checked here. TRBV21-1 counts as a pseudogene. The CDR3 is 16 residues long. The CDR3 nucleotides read TGTGCCAGCAGCAAAAAAGAGGCGGGGGGGCGCGGTGAGCAGTTCTTC. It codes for CASSKKEAGGRGEQFF.

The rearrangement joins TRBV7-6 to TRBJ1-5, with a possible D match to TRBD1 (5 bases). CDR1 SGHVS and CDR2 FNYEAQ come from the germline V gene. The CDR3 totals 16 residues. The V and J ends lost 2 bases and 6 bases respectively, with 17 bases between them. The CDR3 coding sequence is TGTGCCAGCAGCTTATTTCAGGGCCCCGGGGGTCAGCCCCAGCATTTT. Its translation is CASSLFQGPGGQPQHF.

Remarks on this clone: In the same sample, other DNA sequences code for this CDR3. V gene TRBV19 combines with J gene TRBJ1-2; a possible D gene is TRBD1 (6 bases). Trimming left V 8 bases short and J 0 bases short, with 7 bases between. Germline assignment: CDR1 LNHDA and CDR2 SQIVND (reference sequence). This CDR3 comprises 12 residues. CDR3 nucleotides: TGTGCCAGTCGGGACACTAACTATGGCTACACCTTC. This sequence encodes CASRDTNYGYTF. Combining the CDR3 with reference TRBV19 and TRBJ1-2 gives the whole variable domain DGGITQSPKYLFRKEGQNVTLSCEQNLNHDAMYWYRQDPGQGLRLIYYSQIVNDFQKGDIAEGYSVSREKKESFPLTVTSAQKNPTAFYLCASRDTNYGYTFGSGTRLTVV.

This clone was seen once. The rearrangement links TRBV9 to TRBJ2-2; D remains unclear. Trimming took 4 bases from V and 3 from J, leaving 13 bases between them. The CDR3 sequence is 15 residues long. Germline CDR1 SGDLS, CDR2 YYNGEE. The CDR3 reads CASSPRPTHTGELFF. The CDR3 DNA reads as TGTGCCAGCAGCCCGCGTCCCACCCACACCGGGGAGCTGTTTTTT.

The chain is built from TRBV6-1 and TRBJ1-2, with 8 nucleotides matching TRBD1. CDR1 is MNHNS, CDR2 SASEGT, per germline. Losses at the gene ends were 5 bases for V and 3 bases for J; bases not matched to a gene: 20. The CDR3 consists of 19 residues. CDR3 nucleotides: TGTGCCAGCAGTAAAGAGAGGACAGGGCGGACGACTGTACACTATGGCTACACCTTC. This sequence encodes CASSKERTGRTTVHYGYTF.

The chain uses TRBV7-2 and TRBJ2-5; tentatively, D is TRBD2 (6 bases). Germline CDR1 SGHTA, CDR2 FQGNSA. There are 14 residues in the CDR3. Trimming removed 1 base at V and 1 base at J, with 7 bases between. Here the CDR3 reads CASSLGLVQETQYF. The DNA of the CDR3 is TGTGCCAGCAGCTTAGGACTAGTCCAAGAGACCCAGTACTTC.

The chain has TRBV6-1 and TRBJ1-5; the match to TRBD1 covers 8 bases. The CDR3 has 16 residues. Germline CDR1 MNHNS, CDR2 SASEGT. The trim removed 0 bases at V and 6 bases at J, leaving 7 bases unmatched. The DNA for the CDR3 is TGTGCCAGCAGTGAAGCTTTTGGACAGGGAACTCAGCCCCAGCATTTT. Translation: CASSEAFGQGTQPQHF.

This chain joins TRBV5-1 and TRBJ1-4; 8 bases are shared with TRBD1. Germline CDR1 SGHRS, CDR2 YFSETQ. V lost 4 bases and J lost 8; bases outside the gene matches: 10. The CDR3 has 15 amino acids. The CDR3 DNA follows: TGCGCCAGCAGCCCGGACGGGACAGGACGGGAAAAACTGTTTTTT. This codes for CASSPDGTGREKLFF.

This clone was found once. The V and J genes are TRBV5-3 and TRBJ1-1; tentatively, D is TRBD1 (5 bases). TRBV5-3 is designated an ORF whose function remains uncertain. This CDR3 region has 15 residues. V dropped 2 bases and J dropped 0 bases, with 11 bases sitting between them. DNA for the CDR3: TGTGCCAGAAGCTTATACAGGTTTATGAACACTGAAGCTTTCTTT. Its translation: CARSLYRFMNTEAFF.

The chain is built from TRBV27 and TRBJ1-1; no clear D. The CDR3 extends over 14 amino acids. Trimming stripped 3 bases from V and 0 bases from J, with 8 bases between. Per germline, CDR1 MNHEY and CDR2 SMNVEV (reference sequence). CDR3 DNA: TGTGCCAGCAGTTTTTTTACGGTGAACACTGAAGCTTTCTTT. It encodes CASSFFTVNTEAFF.

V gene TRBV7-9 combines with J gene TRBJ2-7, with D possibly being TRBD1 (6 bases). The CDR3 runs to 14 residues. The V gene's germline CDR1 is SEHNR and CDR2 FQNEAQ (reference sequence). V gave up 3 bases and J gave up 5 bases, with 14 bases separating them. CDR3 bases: TGTGCCAGCAGCTTCTTGTACAGGGACAACGAGCAGTACTTC. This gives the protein CASSFLYRDNEQYF.

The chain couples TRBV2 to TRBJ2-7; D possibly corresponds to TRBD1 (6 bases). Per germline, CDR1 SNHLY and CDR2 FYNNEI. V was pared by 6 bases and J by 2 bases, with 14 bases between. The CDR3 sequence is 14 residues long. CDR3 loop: CASSPGTRTYEQYF. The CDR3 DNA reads TGTGCCAGCAGCCCCGGGACACGAACCTACGAGCAGTACTTC.

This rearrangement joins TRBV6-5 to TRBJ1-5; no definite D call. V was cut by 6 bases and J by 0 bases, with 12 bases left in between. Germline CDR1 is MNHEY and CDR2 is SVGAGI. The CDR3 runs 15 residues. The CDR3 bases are TGTGCCAGCAGGCGAGCTCGAGATAGCAATCAGCCCCAGCATTTT. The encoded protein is CASRRARDSNQPQHF.

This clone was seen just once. The CDR3 sequence: CASSLWGGGRGQDYGYTF. In nucleotides, the CDR3 is TGTGCCAGCAGTTTATGGGGCGGGGGGAGAGGGCAGGACTATGGCTACACCTTC. The rearrangement uses TRBV28 and TRBJ1-2, with a weak D call TRBD1 (5 bases). V was pared by 0 bases and J by 3 bases, with 20 bases between. CDR1 and CDR2 from the germline V gene are MDHEN and SYDVKM. The CDR3 runs to 18 residues.

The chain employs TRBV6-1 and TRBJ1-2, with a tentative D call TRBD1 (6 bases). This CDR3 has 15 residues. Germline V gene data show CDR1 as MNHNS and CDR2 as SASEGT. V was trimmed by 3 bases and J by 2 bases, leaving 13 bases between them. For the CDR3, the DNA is TGTGCCAGCAGTGAGCAGGGGCTCCTAAACTATGGCTACACCTTC. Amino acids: CASSEQGLLNYGYTF.

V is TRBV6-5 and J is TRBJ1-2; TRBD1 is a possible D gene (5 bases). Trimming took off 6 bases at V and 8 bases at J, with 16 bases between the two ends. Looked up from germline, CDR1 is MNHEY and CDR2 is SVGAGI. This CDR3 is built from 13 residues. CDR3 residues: CASSPGTGRGYTF. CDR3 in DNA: TGTGCCAGCAGCCCCGGTACAGGACGAGGCTACACCTTC.

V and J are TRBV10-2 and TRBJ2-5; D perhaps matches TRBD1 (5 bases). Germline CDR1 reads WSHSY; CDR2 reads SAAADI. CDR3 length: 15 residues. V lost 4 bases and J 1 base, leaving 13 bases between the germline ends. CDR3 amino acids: CASSGWGRGQETQYF. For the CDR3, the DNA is TGCGCCAGCAGTGGGTGGGGAAGGGGCCAAGAGACCCAGTACTTC.

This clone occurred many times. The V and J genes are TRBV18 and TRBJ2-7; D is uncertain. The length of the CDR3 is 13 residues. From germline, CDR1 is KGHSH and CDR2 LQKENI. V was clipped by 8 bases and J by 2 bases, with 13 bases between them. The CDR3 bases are TGTGCCAGCACCCCCAAAGCCGCCTACGAGCAGTACTTC. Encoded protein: CASTPKAAYEQYF.